These 19 T cell receptor beta chains came from one sample sequenced in a study of patients with pleural tuberculosis. TCRdb redid the calling of the reads with MiXCR, one entry per CDR3 protein. This table has 25,000 to 30,000 distinct CDR3 sequences, under 20% appearing once. The material sequenced was peripheral blood. Source of these receptors: a human donor with pleural tuberculosis.

In its sample, this clonotype was seen many times. This sequence joins TRBV7-2 and TRBJ2-2; 7 bases agree with TRBD1. The CDR3 extends over 14 amino acids. The germline gives CDR1 SGHTA, CDR2 FQGNSA. The J segment lost 5 bases and the V segment lost 3 bases, leaving 3 bases of the junction unmatched. The CDR3 here is CASSFRGNTGELFF. For the CDR3, the DNA is TGTGCCAGCAGCTTCAGGGGGAATACCGGGGAGCTGTTTTTT.

This clonotype was observed at least ten times. This chain connects TRBV28 to TRBJ2-7; 11 positions agree with TRBD1. This CDR3 is 13 amino acids long. CDR1 MDHEN and CDR2 SYDVKM come from the germline V gene. After removal of 10 bases from V and 7 bases from J, the junction contained 9 bases not matched to a gene. As DNA, the CDR3 is TGTGCCACCGACGGGGGACAGGGGGGGGAGCAGTACTTC. Amino acid sequence: CATDGGQGGEQYF. The full variable domain, its missing parts supplied by reference TRBV28 and TRBJ2-7, is DVKVTQSSRYLVKRTGEKVFLECVQDMDHENMFWYRQDPGLGLRLIYFSYDVKMKEKGDIPEGYSVSREKKERFSLILESASTNQTSMYLCATDGGQGGEQYFGPGTRLTVT.

This chain uses TRBV3-1 with TRBJ2-5, with D perhaps TRBD2 (5 bases). Trimming took 0 bases from V and 1 from J, leaving 12 bases between them. The CDR3 runs to 16 residues. CDR1 and CDR2 (germline): LGHDT, YNNKEL (reference sequence). Here the CDR3 DNA reads TGTGCCAGCAGCCAAGATCTAGCAGGAGCCCAAGAGACCCAGTACTTC. It codes for CASSQDLAGAQETQYF.

This clonotype came up many times. The chain recombines TRBV3-1 with TRBJ1-5; D call uncertain. This CDR3 spans 14 amino acids. Looked up from germline, CDR1 is LGHDT and CDR2 is YNNKEL (reference sequence). Trimming shortened V by 0 bases and J by 3 bases, and 6 bases separated the two germline ends. CDR3 DNA sequence: TGTGCCAGCAGCCAAGACAGATACAATCAGCCCCAGCATTTT. Translating gives CASSQDRYNQPQHF.

This clonotype came up many times. The chain uses TRBV7-2 and TRBJ1-2; 9 bases line up with TRBD1. The V segment lost 4 bases and the J segment 7 bases; nucleotides outside the gene matches: 4. This CDR3 is 13 amino acids long. Germline V CDR1 and CDR2: SGHTA, FQGNSA. CDR3 residues: CASSWDREAGYTF. The CDR3, as DNA: TGTGCCAGCAGCTGGGACAGGGAGGCTGGCTACACCTTC.

This clonotype was seen ten or more times. This chain joins TRBV12-3 or TRBV12-4 and TRBJ1-5; a weak D match, TRBD1 (6 bases). Trimming stripped 3 bases from V and 1 base from J, with 7 bases between. This CDR3 region has 14 residues. The CDR3: CASSFGTSNQPQHF. The CDR3 nucleotides read TGTGCCAGCAGTTTCGGGACAAGCAATCAGCCCCAGCATTTT.

This clonotype was counted at least ten times. CDR3 sequence: CASSQDHLQGASNQPQHF. CDR3 in DNA: TGCGCCAGCAGCCAAGACCACCTTCAGGGGGCTTCCAATCAGCCCCAGCATTTT. V gene TRBV4-1 combines with J gene TRBJ1-5; 8 bases match TRBD1. Germline assignment: CDR1 MGHRA and CDR2 YSYEKL. This CDR3 contains 18 residues. The V gene end was trimmed by 0 bases and the J gene end by 3 bases; junction bases not matched to a gene: 10.

This clonotype came up many times. The chain links TRBV19 to TRBJ2-1, with D unresolved. The CDR3 is 15 amino acids. The V and J ends lost 9 bases and 5 bases respectively, with 20 bases between them. The germline CDR1 and CDR2 sequences are LNHDA and SQIVND (reference sequence). DNA of the CDR3: TGTGCCAGACTTACGGTGGTCGTTGCAAACAATGAGCAGTTCTTC. Its protein product is CARLTVVVANNEQFF. Combining the CDR3 with reference TRBV19 and TRBJ2-1 gives the whole variable domain DGGITQSPKYLFRKEGQNVTLSCEQNLNHDAMYWYRQDPGQGLRLIYYSQIVNDFQKGDIAEGYSVSREKKESFPLTVTSAQKNPTAFYLCARLTVVVANNEQFFGPGTRLTVL.

About this clonotype itself: A junction boundary mismatches the germline segment, possibly from a read error. V usage is TRBV20-1 and J usage is TRBJ1-3; no definite D call. This CDR3 is 16 amino acids long. The germline V gene encodes CDR1 DFQATT and CDR2 SNEGSKA (reference sequence). The CDR3 nucleotides read TGTAGTGTCCCCCTGTGGGCGGGGTCGTCAGGAAACACCATATATTTT. Protein product: CSVPLWAGSSGNTIYF.

The sample holds many counts of this clonotype. This chain joins TRBV27 and TRBJ2-2; possibly TRBD2 for D (5 bases). Germline-derived CDR1 and CDR2 are MNHEY and SMNVEV (reference sequence). Between the trimmed V and J ends, which lost 8 bases and 7 bases, there was a span of 11 bases. The CDR3 covers 12 residues. The CDR3 DNA sequence: TGTGCCAGCGGGGTTCGGGGCGGGGAGCTGTTTTTT. Protein: CASGVRGGELFF.

Many counts were recorded for this clonotype. CDR3 protein: CASSPDGLAANNEQFF. CDR3 DNA sequence: TGTGCCAGCTCACCGGATGGACTAGCGGCTAACAATGAGCAGTTCTTC. This chain uses TRBV18 with TRBJ2-1; 10 bases match TRBD2. CDR1 and CDR2 from the germline V gene are KGHSH and LQKENI. The length of the CDR3 is 16 residues. The V and J ends lost 3 bases and 5 bases, in that order; junction bases with no gene match: 7. Supplemented by reference TRBV18 and TRBJ2-1, the full variable domain reads NAGVMQNPRHLVRRRGQEARLRCSPMKGHSHVYWYRQLPEEGLKFMVYLQKENIIDESGMPKERFSAEFPKEGPSILRIQQVVRGDSAAYFCASSPDGLAANNEQFFGPGTRLTVL.

This clonotype was seen at least ten times. The V and J genes are TRBV7-6 and TRBJ2-3, with 9 nucleotides matching TRBD1. Germline V CDR1 and CDR2: SGHVS, FNYEAQ. The V gene end was trimmed by 5 bases and the J gene end by 2 bases; junction bases not matched to a gene: 5. This CDR3 is 15 amino acids long. In DNA, the CDR3 is TGTGCCAGCAGCCTTGACAGGGGGTCCACAGATACGCAGTATTTT. It translates to CASSLDRGSTDTQYF.

At least ten counts were recorded for this clonotype. This chain connects TRBV24-1 to TRBJ1-3; no clear D gene. This CDR3 region has 17 residues. V was trimmed by 7 bases and J by 3 bases, leaving 21 bases between them. CDR1 and CDR2 from the germline V gene are KGHDR and SFDVKD. As DNA, the CDR3 is TGTGCCACCAGCAAAGAGGACCCGGATTCCGGTGGAAACACCATATATTTT. Amino acid sequence: CATSKEDPDSGGNTIYF.

The table lists this clonotype with many counts. The chain combines TRBV5-1 with TRBJ1-4; 9 positions agree with TRBD1. V lost 4 bases, J lost 7 bases, and 14 bases stayed unmatched. This CDR3 spans 17 amino acids. Looked up from germline, CDR1 is SGHRS and CDR2 is YFSETQ. CDR3 sequence: CASSPNPMGTGSEKLFF. The CDR3 nucleotides read TGCGCCAGCAGCCCCAATCCGATGGGGACAGGGAGTGAAAAACTGTTTTTT. Full variable domain (missing parts from reference TRBV5-1 and TRBJ1-4): KAGVTQTPRYLIKTRGQQVTLSCSPISGHRSVSWYQQTPGQGLQFLFEYFSETQRNKGNFPGRFSGRQFSNSRSEMNVSTLELGDSALYLCASSPNPMGTGSEKLFFGSGTQLSVL.

This clonotype qualifies as medium-sized. The gene calls are TRBV20-1 and TRBJ1-2; D gene ambiguous. The CDR3 totals 16 residues. The V end was cut by 3 bases, the J end by 0 bases, with 17 bases between. The germline CDR1 and CDR2 sequences are DFQATT and SNEGSKA (reference sequence). CDR3 bases: TGCAGTGCTAGCCTCAGGAGCAGTAGATCTAACTATGGCTACACCTTC. Translation: CSASLRSSRSNYGYTF.

This clonotype was seen at least ten times. J is TRBJ2-3 and V is TRBV10-3; 8 bases are a match to TRBD1. The CDR3 is 15 amino acids. Germline V gene sequence: CDR1 ENHRY, CDR2 SYGVKD. J was trimmed by 1 base and V by 8 bases; bases with no gene match: 8. Here the CDR3 DNA reads TGTGCCATCCGCAGCGACAGGGGAGGCACAGATACGCAGTATTTT. Protein: CAIRSDRGGTDTQYF.

This clonotype has ten or more counts. The chain uses TRBV29-1 and TRBJ2-1; 13 bases agree with TRBD2. Germline CDR1 SQVTM, CDR2 ANQGSEA. The CDR3 extends over 13 amino acids. Trimming removed 6 bases from V and 4 bases from J; junction bases left unmatched: 0. CDR3 DNA: TGCAGCGTACTAGCGGGGGGGTACAATGAGCAGTTCTTC. Translation: CSVLAGGYNEQFF.

This clonotype counts as medium-sized. The rearrangement uses TRBV6-2 or TRBV6-3 and TRBJ2-1; D gene ambiguous. The CDR3 consists of 14 residues. CDR1 and CDR2 from the germline V gene are MNHEY and SVGEGT. Trimming cost V 2 bases and J 6 bases, with 11 bases left between them. The DNA of the CDR3 is TGTGCCAGCAGTTACGCGTCCGGGCCCAATGAGCAGTTCTTC. Translation: CASSYASGPNEQFF.

This clonotype has ten or more counts. This chain's CDR3 is CATEGGNTEAFF. The CDR3 nucleotides read TGTGCCACAGAGGGGGGGAACACTGAAGCTTTCTTT. The chain links TRBV5-4 to TRBJ1-1; D is possibly TRBD1 (6 bases). CDR3 length: 12 residues. Germline V gene sequence: CDR1 SGHNT, CDR2 YYREEE (reference sequence). V gave up 9 bases and J gave up 1 base, with 10 bases separating them.